This T cell receptor (beta chain) was captured by sequencing in a study of patients and donors after allogeneic stem cell transplantation. TCRdb ran MiXCR on the RT-PCR reads and lists one entry per CDR3 protein. The repertoire holds 90,000 to 130,000 distinct CDR3 sequences, with 35% as singletons. This clonotype was detected only a few times. Germline CDR1 LNHDA, CDR2 SQIVND (reference sequence). V was shortened by 2 bases and J by 3 bases, with 12 bases between the two germline ends. The CDR3 length is 15 residues. The J gene is TRBJ2-3, the V gene TRBV19, with no clear D. Sample: blood, either unsorted or a sorted T cell fraction (not recorded which). This TCR derives from a human donor who was either an allogeneic HSCT recipient or a stem cell or donor lymphocyte infusion donor (not recorded which). It is not recorded whose cells these are; they may come from a transplant donor. CDR3 amino acids: CASSIIGQMTDTQYF. The CDR3 region has the DNA TGTGCCAGTAGTATAATCGGGCAGATGACAGATACGCAGTATTTT.